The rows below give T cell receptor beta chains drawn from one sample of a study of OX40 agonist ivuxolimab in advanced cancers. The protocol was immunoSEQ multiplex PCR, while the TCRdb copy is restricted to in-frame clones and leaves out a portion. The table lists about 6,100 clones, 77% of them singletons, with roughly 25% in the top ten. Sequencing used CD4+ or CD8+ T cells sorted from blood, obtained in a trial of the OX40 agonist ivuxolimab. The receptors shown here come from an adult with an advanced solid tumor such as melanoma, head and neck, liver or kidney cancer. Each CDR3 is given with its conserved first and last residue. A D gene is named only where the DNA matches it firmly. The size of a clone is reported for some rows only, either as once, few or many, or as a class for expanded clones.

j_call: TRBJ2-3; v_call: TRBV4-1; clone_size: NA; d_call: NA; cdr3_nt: TGCGCCAGCAGCCAAGAGGGCCGGGGCACAGATACGCAGTATTTT; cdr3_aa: CASSQEGRGTDTQYF
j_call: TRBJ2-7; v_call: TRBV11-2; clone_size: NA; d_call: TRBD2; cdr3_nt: TGTGCCAGCAGCCTCCATATACTAGCGGGAGGAGGGGAGCAGTACTTC; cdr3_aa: CASSLHILAGGGEQYF
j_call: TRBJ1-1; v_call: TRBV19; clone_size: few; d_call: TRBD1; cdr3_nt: TGTGCCAGTCAGATGACAGGGGCGGGTTACACTGAAGCTTTCTTT; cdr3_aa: CASQMTGAGYTEAFF
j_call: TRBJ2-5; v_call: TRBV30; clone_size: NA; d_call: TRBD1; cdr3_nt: TGTGCCTGGAGTGTTGACAGGGAAGAGACCCAGTACTTC; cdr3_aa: CAWSVDREETQYF
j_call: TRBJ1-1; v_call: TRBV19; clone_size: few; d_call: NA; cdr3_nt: TGTGCCAGTAGTATTTCCCCCTACACTGAAGCTTTCTTT; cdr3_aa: CASSISPYTEAFF
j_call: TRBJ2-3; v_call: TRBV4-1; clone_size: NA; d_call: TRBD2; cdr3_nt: TGCGCCAGCAGCCAAGCTCCCCTAGCGGGGGATACAGATACGCAGTATTTT; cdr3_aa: CASSQAPLAGDTDTQYF
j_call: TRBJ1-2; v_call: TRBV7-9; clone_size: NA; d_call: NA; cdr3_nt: TGTGCCAGCAGCAACCCTAGGGTTGGCTATGGCTACACCTTC; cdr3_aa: CASSNPRVGYGYTF
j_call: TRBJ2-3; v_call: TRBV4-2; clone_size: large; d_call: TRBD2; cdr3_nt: TGTGCCAGCAGCCCGGATTCCTTAGCGGGGCCTCAAACAGATACGCAGTATTTT; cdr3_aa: CASSPDSLAGPQTDTQYF
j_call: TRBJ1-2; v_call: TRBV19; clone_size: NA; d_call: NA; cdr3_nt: TGTGCCAGTAGTGTAAGGGCAGCGCTAAACCTGAATGGCTACACCTTC; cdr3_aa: CASSVRAALNLNGYTF
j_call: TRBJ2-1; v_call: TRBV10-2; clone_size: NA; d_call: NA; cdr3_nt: TGCGCCAGCAATCCGGGACGCATCAATGAGCAGTTCTTC; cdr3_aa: CASNPGRINEQFF
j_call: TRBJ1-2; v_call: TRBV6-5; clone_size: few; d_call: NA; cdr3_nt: TGTGCCAGCAGTTACTCGAGGACGGGGGACTATGGCTACACCTTC; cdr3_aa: CASSYSRTGDYGYTF
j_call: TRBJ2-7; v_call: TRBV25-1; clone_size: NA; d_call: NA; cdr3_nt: TGTGCCAGCAGTGAAGGTACCTACGAGCAGTACTTC; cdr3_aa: CASSEGTYEQYF
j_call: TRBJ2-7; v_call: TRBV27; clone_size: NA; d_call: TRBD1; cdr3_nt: TGTGCCAGCAGTTTATGGGGACAGGCCGCCTACGAGCAGTACTTC; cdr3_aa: CASSLWGQAAYEQYF
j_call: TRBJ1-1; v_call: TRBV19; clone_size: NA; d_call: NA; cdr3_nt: TGTGCCAGTACCCTTTCCTGGGGGAACACTGAAGCTTTCTTT; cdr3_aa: CASTLSWGNTEAFF
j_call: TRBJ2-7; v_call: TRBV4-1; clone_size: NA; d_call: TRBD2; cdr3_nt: TGCGCCAGCAGCCAAGGGACTAGCTACGAGCAGTACTTC; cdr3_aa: CASSQGTSYEQYF
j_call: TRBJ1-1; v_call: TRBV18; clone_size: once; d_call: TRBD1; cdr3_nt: TGTGCCAGCTCACCACCGAACAGGGGCACTGAAGCTTTCTTT; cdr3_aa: CASSPPNRGTEAFF
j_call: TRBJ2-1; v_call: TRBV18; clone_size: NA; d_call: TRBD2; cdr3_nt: TGTGCCAGCTCCCTCGACAGGGGGCGCGGACTAGCGGGGTATAATGAGCAGTTCTTC; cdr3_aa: CASSLDRGRGLAGYNEQFF
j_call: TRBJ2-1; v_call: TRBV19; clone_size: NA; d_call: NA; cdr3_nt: TGTGCCAGTAGGATCGGGGGTGCATCCTACAATGAGCAGTTCTTC; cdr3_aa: CASRIGGASYNEQFF
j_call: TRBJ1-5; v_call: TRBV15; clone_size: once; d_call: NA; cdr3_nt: TGTGCCACCAGCCTGGCCGGCAATCAGCCCCAGCATTTT; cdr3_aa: CATSLAGNQPQHF
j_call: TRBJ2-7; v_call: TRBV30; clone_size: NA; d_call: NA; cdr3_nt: TGTGCCTGGAGTGTACTGGGGGAGCAGTACTTC; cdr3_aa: CAWSVLGEQYF
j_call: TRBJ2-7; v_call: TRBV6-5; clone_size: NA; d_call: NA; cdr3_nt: TGTGCCAGCAGTGATCCCCTCCCTCCGGCGGAGCAGTACTTC; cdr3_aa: CASSDPLPPAEQYF
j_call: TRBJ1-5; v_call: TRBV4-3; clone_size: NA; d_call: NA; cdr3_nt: TGCGCCAGCAGCCAAGATCGCTTCGGCAAACAGCCCCAGCATTTT; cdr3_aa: CASSQDRFGKQPQHF